The 19 T cell receptor beta chains below come from one sample, sequenced in a study of T cell responses to AZD1222 COVID-19 vaccine. Assay used: immunoSEQ multiplex PCR; TCRdb lists only in-frame clones, some missing. The table records around 130,000 clones, 88% of them present only once. This specimen was peripheral blood, taken 28 days after the second AZD1222 dose. The receptor source for this set is an adult who received the AZD1222 COVID-19 vaccine.

The rearrangement uses TRBV19 and TRBJ2-7, with TRBD1 matching 7 bases. The V and J ends lost 4 bases and 3 bases, in that order; junction bases with no gene match: 9. The CDR3 has 15 amino acids. Germline CDR1 and CDR2: LNHDA and SQIVND (reference sequence). CDR3 nucleotide sequence: TGTGCCAGTAGTAATCCGGGACAGTCAAACTACGAGCAGTACTTC. Translation gives CASSNPGQSNYEQYF.

The chain employs TRBV14 and TRBJ2-7; D is possibly TRBD1 or TRBD2 (5 bases each). The CDR3 sequence is 12 residues long. The ends were cut back, 8 bases at V and 0 bases at J, with 8 bases in the middle. Germline assignment: CDR1 SGHDN and CDR2 FVKESK. CDR3 in amino acids: CASRGDSYEQYF. The CDR3 bases are TGTGCCAGCCGAGGGGACTCCTACGAGCAGTACTTC.

This chain links TRBV21-1 with TRBJ2-7. TRBV21-1 is a listed pseudogene. The CDR3 contains 14 residues. The CDR3 here is CASSKVQHQYEQYF. The DNA of the CDR3 is TGTGCCAGCAGCAAAGTCCAGCACCAGTACGAGCAGTACTTC.

For the CDR3, the DNA is TGTGCCAGCAGCTCCGGGACAGGGGGCACCGGGGAGCTGTTTTTT. It yields the protein CASSSGTGGTGELFF. The chain recombines TRBV7-8 with TRBJ2-2; 11 bases fit TRBD1. The CDR3 has 15 residues. Unmatched junction bases numbered 2, after V lost 4 bases and J lost 4 bases. Germline V gene data show CDR1 as SGHVS and CDR2 as FQNEAQ. The complete variable domain, with remaining parts taken from reference TRBV7-8 and TRBJ2-2, reads GAGVSQSPRYKVAKRGQDVALRCDPISGHVSLFWYQQALGQGPEFLTYFQNEAQLDKSGLPSDRFFAERPEGSVSTLKIQRTQQEDSAVYLCASSSGTGGTGELFFGEGSRLTVL.

The rearrangement links TRBV28 to TRBJ1-2; D is uncertain. The CDR3 loop spans 16 amino acids. Germline loops: CDR1 MDHEN, CDR2 SYDVKM. Trimming stripped 5 bases from V and 5 bases from J, with 21 bases between. CDR3 sequence (DNA): TGTGCCAGCAGTGCCCTATTATCCCCCCTCGAGTATGGCTACACCTTC. It yields the protein CASSALLSPLEYGYTF.

On this clone itself: Other DNA sequences from this sample encode an identical CDR3 as well. The CDR3, as DNA: TGTGCCAGCAGCCGACAGGGTTCCTACGAGCAGTACTTC. Protein: CASSRQGSYEQYF. This chain joins TRBV6-5 and TRBJ2-7, with 7 bases that match TRBD1. This CDR3 contains 13 residues. Germline loops: CDR1 MNHEY, CDR2 SVGAGI. After removal of 6 bases from V and 1 base from J, the junction contained 3 bases not matched to a gene.

The chain couples TRBV5-1 to TRBJ2-3; possibly TRBD1 or TRBD2 for D (6 bases each). The V gene's germline CDR1 is SGHRS and CDR2 YFSETQ. The CDR3 is 16 amino acids. Trimming removed 4 bases from V and 4 bases from J, with 19 bases in between. The CDR3 coding sequence is TGCGCCAGCAGCCCCGGGGGACATTCTGGCGCAGATACGCAGTATTTT. Encoded protein: CASSPGGHSGADTQYF. The full variable domain, its missing parts supplied by reference TRBV5-1 and TRBJ2-3, is KAGVTQTPRYLIKTRGQQVTLSCSPISGHRSVSWYQQTPGQGLQFLFEYFSETQRNKGNFPGRFSGRQFSNSRSEMNVSTLELGDSALYLCASSPGGHSGADTQYFGPGTRLTVL.

CDR3 in DNA: TGTGCCAGCTCACCACTGACAGGGTTAACTGAAGCTTTCTTT. Translation: CASSPLTGLTEAFF. The chain joins TRBV18 to TRBJ1-1, with 7 bases fitting TRBD1. After removal of 1 base from V and 5 bases from J, the junction contained 4 bases not matched to a gene. The germline V gene encodes CDR1 KGHSH and CDR2 LQKENI. This CDR3 is built from 14 residues.

This clone was observed a single time. The rearrangement joins TRBV4-2 to TRBJ2-1; 7 positions match TRBD2. V shed 4 bases, J shed 0 bases, and the junction held 6 bases outside the gene matches. CDR1 is LGHNA and CDR2 is YNFKEQ in the germline V gene. The CDR3 is made up of 16 amino acids. CDR3 sequence (DNA): TGTGCCAGCAGCCTAACTAGCGTGAGCTCCTACAATGAGCAGTTCTTC. This codes for CASSLTSVSSYNEQFF.

V and J are TRBV27 and TRBJ1-4; 7 bases line up with TRBD1. The CDR3 runs to 17 residues. CDR1 is MNHEY and CDR2 is SMNVEV in the germline V gene (reference sequence). The V and J ends lost 2 bases and 4 bases, in that order; junction bases with no gene match: 10. CDR3 nucleotide sequence: TGTGCCAGCAGTTTACCCGGGACAGAAAGGGATAATGAAAAACTGTTTTTT. Translated, it gives CASSLPGTERDNEKLFF.

V usage is TRBV10-3 and J usage is TRBJ1-6, with a possible D match to TRBD1 (6 bases). Germline loops: CDR1 ENHRY, CDR2 SYGVKD. The CDR3 length is 16 residues. V lost 3 bases and J lost 0, with 9 bases in between. The CDR3: CAISEQGDSYNSPLHF. The CDR3 DNA is TGTGCCATCAGTGAACAGGGCGACTCCTATAATTCACCCCTCCACTTT.

The V call is TRBV24-1, the J call TRBJ1-5; weak D call: TRBD1 (5 bases). V was trimmed by 7 bases and J by 0 bases, leaving 9 bases between them. This CDR3 has 14 residues. Germline lookup yields CDR1 KGHDR and CDR2 SFDVKD. CDR3 loop: CATSRDYSNQPQHF. The CDR3 DNA is TGTGCCACCAGCAGGGATTATAGCAATCAGCCCCAGCATTTT.

This sequence joins TRBV24-1 and TRBJ2-1, with 12 positions matching TRBD1. V lost 2 bases and J lost 2; bases outside the gene matches: 6. The CDR3 is 18 amino acids. In germline, CDR1 is KGHDR, CDR2 SFDVKD. CDR3 protein: CATSDSGQGAGTYNEQFF. CDR3 nucleotides: TGTGCCACCAGTGATTCGGGACAGGGGGCAGGAACCTACAATGAGCAGTTCTTC.

This clone was counted only a few times. The chain couples TRBV6-1 to TRBJ1-6; no reliable D call. Germline V gene lookup returns CDR1 MNHNS and CDR2 SASEGT. CDR3 length: 14 residues. The V end lost 1 base, the J end lost 6 bases, and 7 bases lay between the germline ends. For the CDR3, the DNA is TGTGCCAGCAGTGAAGTTGGCAGTAATTCACCCCTCCACTTT. It encodes CASSEVGSNSPLHF.

A single count supports this clone. The genes are TRBV2 and TRBJ2-1; D not certain. Germline CDR1 is SNHLY and CDR2 is FYNNEI. V was clipped by 3 bases and J by 9 bases, with 12 bases between them. The CDR3 sequence is 13 residues long. The CDR3 bases are TGTGCCAGCAGTGACAACACGTACGGTGAGCAGTTCTTC. Encoded protein: CASSDNTYGEQFF. The whole variable domain, remainder taken from reference TRBV2 and TRBJ2-1, is EPEVTQTPSHQVTQMGQEVILRCVPISNHLYFYWYRQILGQKVEFLVSFYNNEISEKSEIFDDQFSVERPDGSNFTLKIRSTKLEDSAMYFCASSDNTYGEQFFGPGTRLTVL.

The V gene is TRBV18, the J gene TRBJ2-1; 12 bases agree with TRBD2. Germline CDR1 and CDR2: KGHSH and LQKENI. The CDR3 is made up of 15 amino acids. V was pared by 6 bases and J by 4 bases, with 4 bases of the junction left unmatched. CDR3 sequence reads: CASSMTSGGYNEQFF. The CDR3 bases are TGTGCCAGCTCCATGACTAGCGGGGGATACAATGAGCAGTTCTTC.

A single count supports this clone. The rearrangement links TRBV6-5 to TRBJ1-3; 10 positions agree with TRBD1. V dropped 5 bases and J dropped 4; count of bases not matched to a gene: 5. The CDR3 totals 15 residues. Germline V CDR1 and CDR2: MNHEY, SVGAGI. CDR3 sequence: CASSRDRGPGNTIYF. For the CDR3, the DNA is TGTGCCAGCAGTCGGGACAGGGGTCCGGGAAACACCATATATTTT.

This chain links TRBV7-9 with TRBJ1-2; 10 nucleotides line up with TRBD1. Trimming took 4 bases from V and 12 from J; bases not matched to a gene: 5. The CDR3 runs to 12 residues. Germline assignment: CDR1 SEHNR and CDR2 FQNEAQ (reference sequence). CDR3 nucleotides: TGTGCCAGCAGCTGGGACAGGGGAGGGGACACCTTC. Its translation: CASSWDRGGDTF.

The chain links TRBV19 to TRBJ2-7, with a possible D match to TRBD2 (6 bases). Per germline, CDR1 LNHDA and CDR2 SQIVND (reference sequence). V gave up 4 bases and J gave up 6 bases, with 13 bases separating them. The CDR3 consists of 13 residues. The CDR3 reads CASSRDFVGEQYF. For the CDR3, the DNA is TGTGCCAGTAGTAGGGACTTCGTGGGCGAGCAGTACTTC.